Listed below are T cell receptor beta chains from one sample, sequenced in a study of tumour-infiltrating T cells in Burkitt lymphoma. TCRdb keeps only in-frame clones here, not all; method: immunoSEQ multiplex PCR. The sample consists of a few thousand clones, about 77% of them appearing once. Material for sequencing was tumor tissue. These receptors were taken from a human donor with diffuse large B-cell lymphoma. The CDR3 runs from the conserved cysteine through the conserved F or W. The order of the fields is CDR3 DNA, CDR3 protein, D gene, clone size, J gene, V gene. The D gene is left open where the match is weak. Rows give clone size only sometimes, using once, few, many, or a class for an expanded clone.

CDR3nt: TGTGCCAGCCAGCGGGGAAGGGCCGGGGGGGTTGAGCAGTTCTTC
CDR3aa: CASQRGRAGGVEQFF
d_gene: TRBD2
abundance: NA
j_gene: TRBJ2-1
v_gene: TRBV11-2

CDR3nt: TGTGCCAGCAGCTTAACAACTTACTACGAGTGGCAGTACTTC
CDR3aa: CASSLTTYYEWQYF
d_gene: NA
abundance: once
j_gene: TRBJ2-7
v_gene: TRBV5-5

CDR3nt: TGTGCCAGCAGTGCACCTACAGGGGGCAGAAACACTGAAGCTTTCTTT
CDR3aa: CASSAPTGGRNTEAFF
d_gene: TRBD1
abundance: NA
j_gene: TRBJ1-1
v_gene: TRBV6-1

CDR3nt: TGCGCCAGCAGCCAGCTCGGGACACGCAGGGGGGAGCTGTTTTTT
CDR3aa: CASSQLGTRRGELFF
d_gene: NA
abundance: NA
j_gene: TRBJ2-2
v_gene: TRBV4-3

CDR3nt: TGTGCCAGCAGCAAACAGGGGTTGAACACTGAAGCTTTCTTT
CDR3aa: CASSKQGLNTEAFF
d_gene: TRBD1
abundance: NA
j_gene: TRBJ1-1
v_gene: TRBV7-2

CDR3nt: TGTGCCACCAGTCCTAAGGAGCTCTTCTGGGAAAAACTGTTTTTT
CDR3aa: CATSPKELFWEKLFF
d_gene: NA
abundance: NA
j_gene: TRBJ1-4
v_gene: TRBV15

CDR3nt: TGCGCCAGCAGCATAGAAGGGGTGAACACTGAAGCTTTCTTT
CDR3aa: CASSIEGVNTEAFF
d_gene: NA
abundance: NA
j_gene: TRBJ1-1
v_gene: TRBV5-1

CDR3nt: TGTGCCAGCAGCACCGCGGACAGGGCCTCTTATAATTCACCCCTCCACTTT
CDR3aa: CASSTADRASYNSPLHF
d_gene: TRBD1
abundance: few
j_gene: TRBJ1-6
v_gene: TRBV7-6

CDR3nt: TGTGCCAGCAGTTACCTGGGAAGCACAGATACGCAGTATTTT
CDR3aa: CASSYLGSTDTQYF
d_gene: NA
abundance: NA
j_gene: TRBJ2-3
v_gene: TRBV6-5

CDR3nt: TGTGCCAGCAGTGGCGGGGCAGGGAGTCAGGTTGAAGCTTTCTTT
CDR3aa: CASSGGAGSQVEAFF
d_gene: NA
abundance: NA
j_gene: TRBJ1-1
v_gene: TRBV6-1

CDR3nt: TGTGCCAGTAAGGCGTCGGGTAATTCACCCCTCCACTTT
CDR3aa: CASKASGNSPLHF
d_gene: NA
abundance: NA
j_gene: TRBJ1-6
v_gene: TRBV19

CDR3nt: TGTGCCAGCAGTGAGGCCTACGAGCAGTACTTC
CDR3aa: CASSEAYEQYF
d_gene: NA
abundance: few
j_gene: TRBJ2-7
v_gene: TRBV25-1

CDR3nt: TGTGCCAGCAGCCATCGGACAGGGACTCGCAGAGATACGCAGTATTTT
CDR3aa: CASSHRTGTRRDTQYF
d_gene: TRBD1
abundance: NA
j_gene: TRBJ2-3
v_gene: TRBV16

CDR3nt: TGTGCCAGCAGCTTGGACCTACCTAGCACAGATACGCAGTATTTT
CDR3aa: CASSLDLPSTDTQYF
d_gene: NA
abundance: NA
j_gene: TRBJ2-3
v_gene: TRBV7-8

CDR3nt: TGCAGCGCCACACCGGGACGGAATCTGAACACTGAAGCTTTCTTT
CDR3aa: CSATPGRNLNTEAFF
d_gene: NA
abundance: NA
j_gene: TRBJ1-1
v_gene: TRBV29-1

CDR3nt: TGCGCCAGCAGTCCCGGGACTGATACGCAGTATTTT
CDR3aa: CASSPGTDTQYF
d_gene: NA
abundance: NA
j_gene: TRBJ2-3
v_gene: TRBV5-1

CDR3nt: TGTGCCAGCAGCTTGGGGAGGGGTAACTATGGCTACACCTTC
CDR3aa: CASSLGRGNYGYTF
d_gene: NA
abundance: NA
j_gene: TRBJ1-2
v_gene: TRBV7-2

CDR3nt: TGCGCCAGCAGCTTGTCATCGGGCTACGAGCAGTACTTC
CDR3aa: CASSLSSGYEQYF
d_gene: NA
abundance: NA
j_gene: TRBJ2-7
v_gene: TRBV5-1

CDR3nt: TGCGCCAGCAGCCTTGCTAGCGGGGGTTACGGAGGGCACCAAGAGACCCAGTACTTC
CDR3aa: CASSLASGGYGGHQETQYF
d_gene: TRBD2
abundance: NA
j_gene: TRBJ2-5
v_gene: TRBV4-1

CDR3nt: TGCGCCAGCAGCAAAGGACAGGGGGCGACCTATGGCTACACCTTC
CDR3aa: CASSKGQGATYGYTF
d_gene: TRBD1
abundance: large
j_gene: TRBJ1-2
v_gene: TRBV5-1

CDR3nt: TGCGCCAGCAGCTTGGCTCCGGGGGTCGGAAACACCATATATTTT
CDR3aa: CASSLAPGVGNTIYF
d_gene: NA
abundance: NA
j_gene: TRBJ1-3
v_gene: TRBV5-1

CDR3nt: TGTGCCAGCAGTGGAGGGTACTACGAGCAGTACTTC
CDR3aa: CASSGGYYEQYF
d_gene: NA
abundance: NA
j_gene: TRBJ2-7
v_gene: TRBV25-1

CDR3nt: TGTGCCATCAGTGACCCCTCAGCCAACACAGATACGCAGTATTTT
CDR3aa: CAISDPSANTDTQYF
d_gene: NA
abundance: NA
j_gene: TRBJ2-3
v_gene: TRBV10-3

CDR3nt: TGTGCCAGCAGCCAAGACCCCATAGGGGGGGGCAATGGAAACACCATATATTTT
CDR3aa: CASSQDPIGGGNGNTIYF
d_gene: NA
abundance: NA
j_gene: TRBJ1-3
v_gene: TRBV4-2

CDR3nt: TGTGCCAGTGGGACGGGGGATAGCAATCAGTCCCAGCATTTT
CDR3aa: CASGTGDSNQSQHF
d_gene: NA
abundance: NA
j_gene: TRBJ1-5
v_gene: TRBV19

CDR3nt: TGTGCCAGCAGCTTACCGGAACACTATGGCTACACCTTC
CDR3aa: CASSLPEHYGYTF
d_gene: NA
abundance: NA
j_gene: TRBJ1-2
v_gene: TRBV7-2

CDR3nt: TGTGCCAGTAGCTTAGAGTCGGGGAACTATGGCTACACCTTC
CDR3aa: CASSLESGNYGYTF
d_gene: NA
abundance: NA
j_gene: TRBJ1-2
v_gene: TRBV7-9

CDR3nt: TGCGCCAGCAGCCCCGAAACAGGGGCTGGAAACACCATATATTTT
CDR3aa: CASSPETGAGNTIYF
d_gene: TRBD1
abundance: NA
j_gene: TRBJ1-3
v_gene: TRBV5-1

CDR3nt: TGTGCCAGCAGCATTTACGGGAACGTTGGGATGGAGCAGTACTTC
CDR3aa: CASSIYGNVGMEQYF
d_gene: NA
abundance: NA
j_gene: TRBJ2-7
v_gene: TRBV5-4

CDR3nt: TGTGCCAGCAGTTCCCAGTACACTGAAGCTTTCTTT
CDR3aa: CASSSQYTEAFF
d_gene: NA
abundance: few
j_gene: TRBJ1-1
v_gene: TRBV6-5

CDR3nt: TGTGCCAGTGGAACAGGGGATAACAATCAGCCCCAGCATTTT
CDR3aa: CASGTGDNNQPQHF
d_gene: TRBD1
abundance: NA
j_gene: TRBJ1-5
v_gene: TRBV19

CDR3nt: TGTGCCAGCAGCGCAGGGGGCTCCTACAATGAGCAGTTCTTC
CDR3aa: CASSAGGSYNEQFF
d_gene: TRBD1
abundance: NA
j_gene: TRBJ2-1
v_gene: TRBV27

CDR3nt: TGTGCCAGCCGTTACCAAATGGTTGGGAACTACGAGCAGTACTTC
CDR3aa: CASRYQMVGNYEQYF
d_gene: NA
abundance: NA
j_gene: TRBJ2-7
v_gene: TRBV4-2

CDR3nt: TGTGCCAGTAGTATCGCCCAAAGAGTCTCTGGGGCCAACGTCCTGACTTTC
CDR3aa: CASSIAQRVSGANVLTF
d_gene: NA
abundance: NA
j_gene: TRBJ2-6
v_gene: TRBV19

CDR3nt: TGTGCCAGCAGCTTAGGACGTGACTATGGCTACACCTTC
CDR3aa: CASSLGRDYGYTF
d_gene: NA
abundance: NA
j_gene: TRBJ1-2
v_gene: TRBV11-2

CDR3nt: TGTGCCAGCAGCACCTCCGTGGGACGACGGCTCACTGAAGCTTTCTTT
CDR3aa: CASSTSVGRRLTEAFF
d_gene: NA
abundance: large
j_gene: TRBJ1-1
v_gene: TRBV21-1

CDR3nt: TGTGCCAGCACCGTTTCGAGGGCTAGCACAGATACGCAGTATTTT
CDR3aa: CASTVSRASTDTQYF
d_gene: NA
abundance: NA
j_gene: TRBJ2-3
v_gene: TRBV2

CDR3nt: TGTGCCAGCATGACAGCAAGCTCCTACAATGAGCAGTTCTTC
CDR3aa: CASMTASSYNEQFF
d_gene: NA
abundance: large
j_gene: TRBJ2-1
v_gene: TRBV13

CDR3nt: TGTGCCAGCAGCGACCGTTACGAGCAGTACTTC
CDR3aa: CASSDRYEQYF
d_gene: NA
abundance: NA
j_gene: TRBJ2-7
v_gene: TRBV7-9

CDR3nt: TGTGCCAGCAGCTTATATGCGGGGGCCTATAATTCACCCCTCCACTTT
CDR3aa: CASSLYAGAYNSPLHF
d_gene: NA
abundance: NA
j_gene: TRBJ1-6
v_gene: TRBV7-9

CDR3nt: TGTGCCAGCAGCGGACAGGGGTCAGAGACCCAGTACTTC
CDR3aa: CASSGQGSETQYF
d_gene: TRBD1
abundance: NA
j_gene: TRBJ2-5
v_gene: TRBV7-2

CDR3nt: TGCAGCGCCTTAACAGGGTTCAATCAGCCCCAGCATTTT
CDR3aa: CSALTGFNQPQHF
d_gene: NA
abundance: NA
j_gene: TRBJ1-5
v_gene: TRBV29-1

CDR3nt: TGCGCCAGCAGCAAACTAGCGGCCCCTGGTAATGAGCAGTTCTTC
CDR3aa: CASSKLAAPGNEQFF
d_gene: TRBD2
abundance: NA
j_gene: TRBJ2-1
v_gene: TRBV4-1

CDR3nt: TGCAGCGTTGGGGGGGACCACTATGGCTACACCTTC
CDR3aa: CSVGGDHYGYTF
d_gene: NA
abundance: NA
j_gene: TRBJ1-2
v_gene: TRBV29-1

CDR3nt: TGTGCCAGCAGTCGACTAGCGGGGGGGTTAACCGGGGAGCTGTTTTTT
CDR3aa: CASSRLAGGLTGELFF
d_gene: TRBD2
abundance: NA
j_gene: TRBJ2-2
v_gene: TRBV7-2

CDR3nt: TGTGCCAGCAGTGCCATGGACTATGGCTACACCTTC
CDR3aa: CASSAMDYGYTF
d_gene: NA
abundance: NA
j_gene: TRBJ1-2
v_gene: TRBV2

CDR3nt: TGTGCCAGCAGCCAGGACAGTGAAGCTTTCTTT
CDR3aa: CASSQDSEAFF
d_gene: NA
abundance: NA
j_gene: TRBJ1-1
v_gene: TRBV14

CDR3nt: TGTGCCAGCAGCCCGAACTTGGGCTACACCTTC
CDR3aa: CASSPNLGYTF
d_gene: NA
abundance: few
j_gene: TRBJ1-2
v_gene: TRBV7-9

CDR3nt: TGTGCCAGTTGGGTATCGGAGCGGGTTTACGAGCAGTACTTC
CDR3aa: CASWVSERVYEQYF
d_gene: NA
abundance: large
j_gene: TRBJ2-7
v_gene: TRBV9

CDR3nt: TGCGCCAGCAGCCACGAAAACCTCTACGAGCAGTACTTC
CDR3aa: CASSHENLYEQYF
d_gene: NA
abundance: NA
j_gene: TRBJ2-7
v_gene: TRBV4-1

CDR3nt: TGTGCCAGCACCCCGACACTAATCTCTGGGGCCAACGTCCTGACTTTC
CDR3aa: CASTPTLISGANVLTF
d_gene: NA
abundance: NA
j_gene: TRBJ2-6
v_gene: TRBV6-6

CDR3nt: TGTGCCAGCAGCTTCTCGTCGGGGGGATCTGGAAACACCATATATTTT
CDR3aa: CASSFSSGGSGNTIYF
d_gene: NA
abundance: hyperexpanded
j_gene: TRBJ1-3
v_gene: TRBV7-6

CDR3nt: TGCGCCAGCAGTGAGGCAGGGTACCCAGACACAGATACGCAGTATTTT
CDR3aa: CASSEAGYPDTDTQYF
d_gene: NA
abundance: NA
j_gene: TRBJ2-3
v_gene: TRBV10-2

CDR3nt: TGTGCCAGCAGCCAAGGGGCAACAGCTAATGAAAAACTGTTTTTT
CDR3aa: CASSQGATANEKLFF
d_gene: NA
abundance: NA
j_gene: TRBJ1-4
v_gene: TRBV4-2

CDR3nt: TGTGCCACCAGCAGAGTGGTATTCTCGAACACCGGGGAGCTGTTTTTT
CDR3aa: CATSRVVFSNTGELFF
d_gene: NA
abundance: NA
j_gene: TRBJ2-2
v_gene: TRBV15